This T cell receptor beta chain came from a study of cytotoxic CD8 clonotypes in ibrutinib-treated CLL. For the study at large: After a median of about 70 months, roughly 15 patients stayed remitted and 12 progressed; responses had been partial in around 24 and complete in 2.

Here immunoSEQ multiplex PCR was the method, and the copy in TCRdb shows in-frame clones only, minus some. The repertoire consists of some 76,000 clones, with 75% to 90% occurring once and the leading ten covering around 37%. Per the germline V gene, CDR1 is SNHLY and CDR2 is FYNNEI. V shed 7 bases and J shed 5 bases, with 18 bases lying between them. The CDR3 contains 14 residues. The V call is TRBV2, the J call TRBJ2-7, with D tentatively TRBD1 (6 bases). The sequence derives from a human donor with chronic lymphocytic leukemia. Sequenced here: PBMCs, sampled after 24 months of ibrutinib treatment. The CDR3: CASTVEAGVHEQYF. The CDR3 DNA reads TGTGCCAGCACTGTAGAGGCAGGGGTACACGAGCAGTACTTC.